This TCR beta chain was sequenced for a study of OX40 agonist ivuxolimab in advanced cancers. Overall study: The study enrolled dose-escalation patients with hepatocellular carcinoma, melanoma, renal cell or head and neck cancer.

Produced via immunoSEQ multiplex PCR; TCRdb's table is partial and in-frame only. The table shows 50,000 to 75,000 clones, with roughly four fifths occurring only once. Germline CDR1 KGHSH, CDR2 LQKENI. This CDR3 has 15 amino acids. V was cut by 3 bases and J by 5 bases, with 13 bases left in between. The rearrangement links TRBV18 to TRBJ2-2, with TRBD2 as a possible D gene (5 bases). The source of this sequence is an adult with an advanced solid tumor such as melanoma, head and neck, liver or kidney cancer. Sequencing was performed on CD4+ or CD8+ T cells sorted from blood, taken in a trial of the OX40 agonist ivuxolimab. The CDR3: CASSPRPRGTGELFF. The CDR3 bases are TGTGCCAGCTCACCTCGACCTCGGGGAACCGGGGAGCTGTTTTTT.